One sample yielded the 5 T cell receptor beta chains listed below, sequenced in a study of cytomegalovirus exposure and HLA in healthy donors. Both 60 Vbeta primers and 13 Jbeta primers went into the PCR. Produced via immunoSEQ multiplex PCR; TCRdb's table is partial and in-frame only. The repertoire holds around 80,000 clones, approximately 69% seen once, with about 9.1% in the top ten. Sequencing was done on a sample of PBMCs. Receptors originate from a man in his forties in good health and CMV-seropositive.

This chain uses TRBV18 with TRBJ2-5; weak D call: TRBD1 (5 bases). Germline V gene sequence: CDR1 KGHSH, CDR2 LQKENI. This CDR3 contains 14 residues. V lost 2 bases and J 2 bases, leaving 9 bases between the germline ends. The CDR3 DNA is TGTGCCAGCTCACCAGGGGCTCGGCAAGAGACCCAGTACTTC. Translated, it gives CASSPGARQETQYF.

This clone was counted once. The chain's CDR3 is CASSLASGGYQETQYF. CDR3 DNA: TGTGCCAGCAGCTTAGCTAGCGGGGGATATCAAGAGACCCAGTACTTC. This chain joins TRBV7-9 and TRBJ2-5; 9 positions match TRBD2. V lost 0 bases, J lost 2 bases, and 4 bases stayed unmatched. Germline CDR1 is SEHNR and CDR2 is FQNEAQ (reference sequence). This CDR3 comprises 16 residues.

This chain uses TRBV30 with TRBJ1-4; D gene uncertain. The CDR3 is 11 amino acids. Per the germline V gene, CDR1 is GTSNPN and CDR2 is SVGIG (reference sequence). Trimming shortened V by 2 bases and J by 15 bases, and 13 bases separated the two germline ends. The CDR3 reads CAWSSRGGMFF. The DNA for the CDR3 is TGTGCCTGGAGTTCACGGGGAGGAATGTTTTTT.

This chain joins TRBV9 and TRBJ2-2; 10 nucleotides agree with TRBD1. CDR1 and CDR2 from the germline V gene are SGDLS and YYNGEE. This CDR3 has 15 amino acids. With V trimmed by 3 bases and J by 6 bases, 5 bases remained unmatched. Here the CDR3 DNA reads TGTGCCAGCAGCGGGAGACAGGGGGCGCCCGGGGAGCTGTTTTTT. Amino acids: CASSGRQGAPGELFF. The full variable domain, its missing parts supplied by reference TRBV9 and TRBJ2-2, is DSGVTQTPKHLITATGQRVTLRCSPRSGDLSVYWYQQSLDQGLQFLIQYYNGEERAKGNILERFSAQQFPDLHSELNLSSLELGDSALYFCASSGRQGAPGELFFGEGSRLTVL.

The V and J genes are TRBV5-4 and TRBJ1-6; D gene uncertain. The CDR3 spans 16 residues. Between the trimmed V and J ends, which lost 0 bases and 0 bases, there was a span of 7 bases. Germline assignment: CDR1 SGHNT and CDR2 YYREEE (reference sequence). The CDR3 sequence is CASSLGGNSYNSPLHF. DNA for the CDR3: TGTGCCAGCAGCTTGGGAGGAAACTCCTATAATTCACCCCTCCACTTT. The full variable domain, with the rest looked up from reference TRBV5-4 and TRBJ1-6, is ETGVTQSPTHLIKTRGQQVTLRCSSQSGHNTVSWYQQALGQGPQFIFQYYREEENGRGNFPPRFSGLQFPNYSSELNVNALELDDSALYLCASSLGGNSYNSPLHFGNGTRLTVT.